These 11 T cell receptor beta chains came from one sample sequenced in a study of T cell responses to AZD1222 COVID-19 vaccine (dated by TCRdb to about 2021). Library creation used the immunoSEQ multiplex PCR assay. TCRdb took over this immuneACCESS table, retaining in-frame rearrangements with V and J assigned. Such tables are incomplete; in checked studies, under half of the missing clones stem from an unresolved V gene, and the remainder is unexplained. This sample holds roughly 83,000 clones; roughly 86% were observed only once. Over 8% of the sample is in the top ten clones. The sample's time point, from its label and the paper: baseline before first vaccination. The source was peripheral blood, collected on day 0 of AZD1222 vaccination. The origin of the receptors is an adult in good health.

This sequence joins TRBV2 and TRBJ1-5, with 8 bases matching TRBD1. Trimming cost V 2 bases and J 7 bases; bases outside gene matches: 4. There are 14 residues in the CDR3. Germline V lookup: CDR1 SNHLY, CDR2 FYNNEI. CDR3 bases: TGTGCCAGCAGTGAACAGGGGGCCGGGCAGCCCCAGCATTTT. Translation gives CASSEQGAGQPQHF.

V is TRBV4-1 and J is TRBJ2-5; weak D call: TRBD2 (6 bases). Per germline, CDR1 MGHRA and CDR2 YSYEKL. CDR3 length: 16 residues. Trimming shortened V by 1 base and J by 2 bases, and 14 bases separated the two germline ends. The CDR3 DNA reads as TGCGCCAGCAGCCAAGGGGGGAGGCAGGGACAAGAGACCCAGTACTTC. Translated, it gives CASSQGGRQGQETQYF.

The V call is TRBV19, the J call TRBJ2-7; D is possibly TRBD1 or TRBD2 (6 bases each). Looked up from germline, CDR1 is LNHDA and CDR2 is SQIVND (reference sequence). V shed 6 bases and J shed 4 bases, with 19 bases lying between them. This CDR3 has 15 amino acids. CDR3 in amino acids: CASRKWGATGYEQYF. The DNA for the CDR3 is TGTGCCAGTAGGAAATGGGGGGCGACGGGATACGAGCAGTACTTC.

This CDR3 reads CASSLASGKNTEAFF. The CDR3 DNA sequence: TGTGCCAGCAGCCTAGCATCAGGGAAGAACACTGAAGCTTTCTTT. The chain is built from TRBV5-5 and TRBJ1-1; D is perhaps TRBD1 (5 bases). The germline V gene encodes CDR1 SGHKS and CDR2 YYEKEE (reference sequence). The CDR3 totals 15 residues. V lost 4 bases to trimming and J lost 1 base, with 14 bases between them.

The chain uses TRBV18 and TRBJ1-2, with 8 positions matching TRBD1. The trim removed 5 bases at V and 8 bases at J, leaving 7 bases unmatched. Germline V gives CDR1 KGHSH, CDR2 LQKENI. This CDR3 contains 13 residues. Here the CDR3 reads CASSTGTGSGYTF. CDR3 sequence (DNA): TGTGCCAGCTCAACGGGGACAGGATCAGGCTACACCTTC. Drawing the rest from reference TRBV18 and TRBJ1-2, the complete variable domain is NAGVMQNPRHLVRRRGQEARLRCSPMKGHSHVYWYRQLPEEGLKFMVYLQKENIIDESGMPKERFSAEFPKEGPSILRIQQVVRGDSAAYFCASSTGTGSGYTFGSGTRLTVV.

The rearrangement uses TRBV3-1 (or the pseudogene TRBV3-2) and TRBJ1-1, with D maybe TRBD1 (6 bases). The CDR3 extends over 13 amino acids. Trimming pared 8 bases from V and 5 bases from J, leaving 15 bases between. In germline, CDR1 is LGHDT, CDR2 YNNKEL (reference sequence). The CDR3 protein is CASGTQTLTEAFF. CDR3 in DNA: TGTGCCAGCGGGACACAGACTCTAACTGAAGCTTTCTTT.

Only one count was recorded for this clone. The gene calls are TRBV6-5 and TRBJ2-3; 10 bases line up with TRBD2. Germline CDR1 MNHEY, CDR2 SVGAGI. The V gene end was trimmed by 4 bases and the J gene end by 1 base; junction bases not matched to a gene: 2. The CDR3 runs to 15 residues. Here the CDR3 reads CASSSSGRGTDTQYF. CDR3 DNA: TGTGCCAGCAGTTCTAGCGGGAGAGGCACAGATACGCAGTATTTT.

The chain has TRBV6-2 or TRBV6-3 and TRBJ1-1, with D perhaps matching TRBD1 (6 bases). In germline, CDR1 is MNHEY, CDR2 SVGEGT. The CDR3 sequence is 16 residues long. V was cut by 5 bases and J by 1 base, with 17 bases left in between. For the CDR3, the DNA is TGTGCCAGCAGTCGGCCGTTGGGGGCGGCGAACACTGAAGCTTTCTTT. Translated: CASSRPLGAANTEAFF.

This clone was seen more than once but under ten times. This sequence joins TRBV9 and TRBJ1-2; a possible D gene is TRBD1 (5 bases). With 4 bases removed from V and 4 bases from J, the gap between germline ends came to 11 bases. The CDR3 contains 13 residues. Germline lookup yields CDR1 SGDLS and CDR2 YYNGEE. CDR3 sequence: CASSPPGLYGYTF. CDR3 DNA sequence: TGTGCCAGCAGCCCCCCGGGACTCTATGGCTACACCTTC.

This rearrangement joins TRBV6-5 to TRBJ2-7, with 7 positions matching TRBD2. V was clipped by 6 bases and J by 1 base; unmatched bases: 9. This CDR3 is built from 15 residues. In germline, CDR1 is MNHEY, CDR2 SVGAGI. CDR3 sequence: CASRSRSGASYEQYF. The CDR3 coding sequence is TGTGCCAGCAGGTCCAGGAGCGGGGCATCCTACGAGCAGTACTTC.

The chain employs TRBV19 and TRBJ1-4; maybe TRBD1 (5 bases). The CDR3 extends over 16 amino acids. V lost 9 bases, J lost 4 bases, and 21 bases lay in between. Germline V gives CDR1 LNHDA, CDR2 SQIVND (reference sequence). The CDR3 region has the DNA TGTGCCAGCGAAGGCCCCTTAGGACACCTTAATGAAAAACTGTTTTTT. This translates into CASEGPLGHLNEKLFF.